This T cell receptor (beta chain) came from a study of Ad26.COV2.S vaccination and SARS-CoV-2 variants (dated by TCRdb to about 2021). Turning to the overall study: Donors in the vaccine arm were drawn from COV1001, a phase I-IIa trial of Ad26.COV2.S in healthy adults that was multicentre, randomized, double-blind and placebo-controlled. Dosing of Ad26.COV2.S was intramuscular, at either 5x10^10 or 1x10^11 viral particles, delivered as one shot or as two shots spaced 56 days apart. The specificity and breadth of SARS-CoV-2-reactive T cell receptors after Ad26.COV2.S vaccination were assessed by TCRbeta repertoire sequencing. A total of approximately 32 samples were included in the TCR-sequenced set, comprising around 19 Ad26.COV2.S vaccine recipients, 5 placebo recipients and 8 SARS-CoV-2 convalescent individuals. Trial participants were randomized into five groups of five, in which low-dose or high-dose Ad26.COV2.S was given once or twice, or placebo was given on both occasions. Investigators did not know the trial group allocation while performing experiments and assessing outcomes. Study-level results and caveats: The study lacked the statistical power to compare responses across vaccine doses or regimens. After vaccination, substantial breadth of spike-specific CD8+ and CD4+ T cell responses was reported. Higher spike-specific TCR breadth was observed in Ad26.COV2.S recipients than in placebo recipients (P = 0.0014). Vaccine and placebo recipients had similar non-spike TCR breadth, a finding consistent with the vaccine containing only spike. The authors noted that the TCR breadth and depth analyses may have underestimated total T cell responses.

TCRbeta CDR3 regions were sequenced with the immunoSEQ Assay. After extraction, genomic DNA underwent amplification by bias-controlled multiplex PCR, followed by high-throughput sequencing. The published analysis was carried out like this. To quantify the absolute abundance of each unique TCRbeta CDR3 region, sequences were collapsed and filtered. T cell fraction was estimated by normalizing TCRbeta template counts to usable DNA, which was measured by amplifying reference genes present in all nucleated cells. Repertoire TCRs were annotated as SARS-CoV-2-specific when V gene, CDR3 amino acid sequence and J gene were exactly matched to a known reactive TCR set. The reference SARS-CoV-2 TCR set was obtained from MIRA and was filtered for enrichment in COVID-19-positive ImmuneCODE repertoires, whereby public or cross-reactive TCRs were removed. Using the MIRA antigens, annotated TCRs were further analysed by specific ORF or by position within an ORF. Breadth was defined as annotated unique rearrangements over total unique productive rearrangements; depth was the summed frequency of those rearrangements. Two-sided Wilcoxon rank-sum tests were applied when comparing TCR breadth between groups. The source is immuneACCESS, and TCRdb retained only in-frame sequences with V and J called. Part of the clones is not carried over; for the studies checked, unresolved V genes explain less than half of this, and the remainder is unexplained. That table furnishes V, J and clone size, whereas the DNA furnished D and trimming. A total of 350,000 to 450,000 clones appear in this sample, approximately 85% of them only once. 2.5% to 3.5% of the sample is in the top ten clones.

Interpreted using the paper, the treatment or condition label stands for: some 20 received Ad26.COV2.S at low or high dose, single or two shots; 5 received placebo; per-sample allocation not given. Repertoires of vaccine and placebo recipients were sequenced from samples taken on day 63 after the first injection. Between 29 July and 7 August 2020, Cohort 1b enrolled around 25 adults aged 18-55 years at one site in Boston, USA. As a vaccine, Ad26.COV2.S was a replication-incompetent adenovirus type 26 vector that expressed a prefusion-stabilized SARS-CoV-2 spike protein derived from the original Wuhan strain. As regards this clone: The antigen it binds to is not known. No base quality values were provided; no much bigger clone lies one nucleotide off.

CDR1 and CDR2 were assigned from the germline V gene (reference sequence) as LNHDA and SQIVND. The CDR3, from cysteine to phenylalanine, totals 16 residues. CDR3 DNA only is kept here, 48 bases in frame from base 1. The germline V and J ends show losses of 3 bases and 10 bases respectively, and no gene match explains 14 bases of the junction. The receptor chain draws on TRBV19 and TRBJ2-5, with 10 bases matching TRBD1. The sequence was collected from a person aged 18-60 years who received the Ad26.COV2.S COVID-19 vaccine or a placebo. The source material was peripheral blood, sampled in a trial of Ad26.COV2.S vaccine versus placebo. The CDR3 region: CASSISPGQGSGDQYF. The nucleotides read TGTGCCAGTAGTATCTCCCCGGGACAGGGGAGTGGGGACCAGTACTTC.